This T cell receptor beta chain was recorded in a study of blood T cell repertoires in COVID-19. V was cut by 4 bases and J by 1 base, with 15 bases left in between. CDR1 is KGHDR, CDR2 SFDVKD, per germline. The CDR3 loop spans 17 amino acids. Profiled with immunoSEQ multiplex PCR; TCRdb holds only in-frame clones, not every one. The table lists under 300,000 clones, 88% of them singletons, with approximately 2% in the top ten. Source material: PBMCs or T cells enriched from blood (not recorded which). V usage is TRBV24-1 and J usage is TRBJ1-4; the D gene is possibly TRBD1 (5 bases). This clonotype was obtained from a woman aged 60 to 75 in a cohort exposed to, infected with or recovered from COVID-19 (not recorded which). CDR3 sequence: CATSDRTGVGTNEKLFF. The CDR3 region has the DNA TGTGCCACCAGTGACAGGACGGGGGTAGGAACTAATGAAAAACTGTTTTTT.